Listed below are T cell receptor beta chains from one sample, sequenced in a study of T-cell memory formation after mild COVID-19. MiXCR, applied by TCRdb to the 5' RACE reads, yields one record per CDR3 protein. Of about 430,000 distinct CDR3 sequences in the sample, about 20% were seen once. Sequenced input: PBMCs or a T cell subset sorted from them (not recorded which). The receptors were sampled from a young man who had mild COVID-19 (a few samples of this study predate the infection). Cell type and time point are not known. CDR3s include the opening cysteine and the closing phenylalanine or tryptophan.

v_call | cdr3_aa
TRBV19 | CASSIEEAGWQVEQFF
TRBV12-3/TRBV12-4 | CASSFAGPEPQHF
TRBV4-3 | CASSQDHRSYEQYF
TRBV6-6 | CASSPRGAGQSTDTQYF
TRBV27 | CASTQLGTGVAYEQYF
TRBV7-2 | CASSFSLGGELFF
TRBV3-1 | CASSHPPRVTQYF
TRBV4-2 | CASSRTLLAGGGSSYNEQFF
TRBV7-3 | CASSQRGFEQPQHF
TRBV7-2 | CASSLVSGEETQYF
TRBV27 | CASSLTYADTQYF
TRBV18 | CASCETRADTQYF
TRBV12-3/TRBV12-4 | CASSAIPGARGGEQFF
TRBV6-2/TRBV6-3 | CASSRTSGGPNEQFF
TRBV7-8 | CASSKATNEKLFF
TRBV9 | CASSVAQRGYNEQFF
TRBV11-2 | CASSLGTGGTASPDTQYF
TRBV12-3/TRBV12-4 | CASRVAGGPTGELFF
TRBV7-2 | CASTDHGKFYNEQFF
TRBV7-9 | CASSFKDNEQFF
TRBV7-3 | CASSFQGTIGYTF
TRBV6-6 | CASSYSRGHNSPLHF
TRBV10-3 | CAISDSNQPQHF
TRBV7-8 | CASSWTGGWETQYF
TRBV12-3/TRBV12-4 | CASSTGDRGSYEQYF